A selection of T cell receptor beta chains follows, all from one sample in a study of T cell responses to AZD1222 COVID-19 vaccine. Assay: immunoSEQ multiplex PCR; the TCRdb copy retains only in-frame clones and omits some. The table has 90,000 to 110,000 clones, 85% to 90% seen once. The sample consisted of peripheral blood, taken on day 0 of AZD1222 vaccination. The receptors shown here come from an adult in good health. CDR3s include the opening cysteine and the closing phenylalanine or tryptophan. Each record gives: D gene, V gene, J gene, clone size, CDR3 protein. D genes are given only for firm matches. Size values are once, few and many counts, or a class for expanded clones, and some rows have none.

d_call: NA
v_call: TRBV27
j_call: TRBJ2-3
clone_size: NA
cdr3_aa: CASSLSPGGADTQYF

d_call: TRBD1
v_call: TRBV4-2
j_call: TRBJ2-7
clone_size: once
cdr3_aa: CASSQDSPDRGFEQYF

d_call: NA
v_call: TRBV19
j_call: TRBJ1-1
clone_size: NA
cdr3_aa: CASRATVNTEAFF

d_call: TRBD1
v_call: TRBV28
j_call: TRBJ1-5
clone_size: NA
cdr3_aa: CASSLRPRDRVHF

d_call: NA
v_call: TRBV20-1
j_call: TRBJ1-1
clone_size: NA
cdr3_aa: CSASTRGNMNTEAFF

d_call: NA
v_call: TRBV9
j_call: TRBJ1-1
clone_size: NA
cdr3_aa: CASSVGRATPEAFF

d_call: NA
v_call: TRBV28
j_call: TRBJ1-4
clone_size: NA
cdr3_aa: CASSLWVGRPSELFF

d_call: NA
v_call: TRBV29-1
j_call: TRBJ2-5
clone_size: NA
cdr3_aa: CSAGGLQETQYF

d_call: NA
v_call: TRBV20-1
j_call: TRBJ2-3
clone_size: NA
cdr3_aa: CSAYTDTQYF

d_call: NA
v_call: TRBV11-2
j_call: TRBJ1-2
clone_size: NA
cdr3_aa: CASNTLRDRTPNYGYTF

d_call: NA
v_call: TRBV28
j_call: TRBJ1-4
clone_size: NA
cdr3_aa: CASSGRMGQVDEKLFF

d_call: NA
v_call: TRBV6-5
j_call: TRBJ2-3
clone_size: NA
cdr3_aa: CASSYLGNTGPDTQYF

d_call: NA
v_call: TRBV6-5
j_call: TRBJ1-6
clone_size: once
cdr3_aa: CASSYTSYNSPLHF

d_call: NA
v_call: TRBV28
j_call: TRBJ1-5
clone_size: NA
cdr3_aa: CASSPQGGSQPQHF

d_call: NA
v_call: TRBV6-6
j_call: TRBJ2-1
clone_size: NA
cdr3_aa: CASSYTGEGNEQFF

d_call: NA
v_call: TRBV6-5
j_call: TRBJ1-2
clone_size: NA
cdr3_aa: CASRPGDLYGYTF

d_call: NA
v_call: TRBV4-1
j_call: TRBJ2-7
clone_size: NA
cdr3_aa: CASSRWGDTTSYEQYF

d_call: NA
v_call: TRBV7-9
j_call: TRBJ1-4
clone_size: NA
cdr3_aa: CASSLGQEGEKLFF

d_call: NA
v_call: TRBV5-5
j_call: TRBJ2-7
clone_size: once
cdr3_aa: CASSPGTAPTYEQYF

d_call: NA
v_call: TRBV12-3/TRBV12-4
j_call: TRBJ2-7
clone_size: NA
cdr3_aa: CASRPSNYEQYF

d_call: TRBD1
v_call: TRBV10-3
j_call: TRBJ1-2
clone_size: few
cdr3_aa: CAISEGTGDYTF

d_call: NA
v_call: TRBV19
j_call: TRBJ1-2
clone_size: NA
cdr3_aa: CASSFGQRGYTF

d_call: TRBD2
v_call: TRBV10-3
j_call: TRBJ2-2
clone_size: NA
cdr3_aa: CAMATSGTNTGELFF

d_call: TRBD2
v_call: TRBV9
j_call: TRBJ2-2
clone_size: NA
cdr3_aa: CASRRELSSGELFF

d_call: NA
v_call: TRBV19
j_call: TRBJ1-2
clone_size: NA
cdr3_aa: CASSFLSGYYGYTF

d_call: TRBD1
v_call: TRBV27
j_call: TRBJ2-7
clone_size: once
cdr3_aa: CASRIQGAASEQYF

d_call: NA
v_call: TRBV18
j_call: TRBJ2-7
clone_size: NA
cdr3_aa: CASSGGVSATYEQYF

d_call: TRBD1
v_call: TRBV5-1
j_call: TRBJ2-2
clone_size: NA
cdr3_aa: CASSWAGTGNAGELFF

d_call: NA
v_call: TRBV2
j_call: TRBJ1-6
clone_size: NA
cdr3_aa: CASSEVADNSPLHF

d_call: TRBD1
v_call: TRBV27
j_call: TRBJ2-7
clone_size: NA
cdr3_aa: CASSSRLGDRGTYEQYF

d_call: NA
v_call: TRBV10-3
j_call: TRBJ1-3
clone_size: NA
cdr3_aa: CAIKVSSGNTIYF

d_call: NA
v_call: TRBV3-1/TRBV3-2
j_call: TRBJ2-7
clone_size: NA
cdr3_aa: CASSQASSDLYEQYF

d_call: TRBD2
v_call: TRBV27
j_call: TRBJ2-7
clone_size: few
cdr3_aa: CASRGTSGSIYEQYF

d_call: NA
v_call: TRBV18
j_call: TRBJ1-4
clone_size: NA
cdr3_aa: CASSPSDEKLFF

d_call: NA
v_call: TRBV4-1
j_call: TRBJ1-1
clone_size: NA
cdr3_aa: CASSQGPPGTEAFF

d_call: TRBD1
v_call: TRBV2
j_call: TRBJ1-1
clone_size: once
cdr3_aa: CASSPLGQGAYTEAFF

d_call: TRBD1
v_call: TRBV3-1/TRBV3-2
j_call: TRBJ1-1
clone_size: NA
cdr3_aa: CASSQGGTGSTEAFF

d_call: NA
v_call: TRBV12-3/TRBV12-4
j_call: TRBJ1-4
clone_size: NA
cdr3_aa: CASSLALNEKLFF

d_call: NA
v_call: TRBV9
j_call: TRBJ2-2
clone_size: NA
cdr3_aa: CASSVAPLNTGELFF

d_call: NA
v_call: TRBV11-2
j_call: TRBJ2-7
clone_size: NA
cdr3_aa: CASSLVGLLEQYF

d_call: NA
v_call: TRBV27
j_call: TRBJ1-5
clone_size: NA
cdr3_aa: CASSKGRGDQPQHF

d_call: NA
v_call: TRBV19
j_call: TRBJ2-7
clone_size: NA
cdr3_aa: CASSGTFSPYEQYF

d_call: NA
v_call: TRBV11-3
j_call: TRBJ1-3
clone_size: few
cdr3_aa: CASSRGLSDLGNTIYF

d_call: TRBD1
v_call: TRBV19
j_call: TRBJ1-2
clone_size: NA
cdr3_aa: CASNDRGNYGYTF

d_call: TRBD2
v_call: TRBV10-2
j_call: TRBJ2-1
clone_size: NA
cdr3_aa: CASALSGERSYNEQFF

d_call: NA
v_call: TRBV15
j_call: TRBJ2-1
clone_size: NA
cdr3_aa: CATSILGQYNEQFF